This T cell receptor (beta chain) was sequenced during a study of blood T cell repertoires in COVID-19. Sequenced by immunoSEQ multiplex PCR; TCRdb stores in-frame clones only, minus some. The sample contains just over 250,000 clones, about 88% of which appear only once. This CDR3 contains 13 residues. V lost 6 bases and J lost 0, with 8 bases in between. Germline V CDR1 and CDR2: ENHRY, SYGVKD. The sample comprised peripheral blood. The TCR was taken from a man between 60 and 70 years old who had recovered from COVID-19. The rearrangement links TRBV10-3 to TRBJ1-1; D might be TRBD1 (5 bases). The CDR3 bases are TGTGCCATCAGGGCAGGGATGAACACTGAAGCTTTCTTT. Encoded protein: CAIRAGMNTEAFF.